This T cell receptor (beta chain) is from a study of shared clonotypes between healthy human individuals. The germline V gene has CDR1 GTSNPN and CDR2 SVGIG (reference sequence). The CDR3 covers 17 residues. The V gene lost 1 base and the J gene lost 1 base, with 14 bases spanning the gap. As concerns this clone: What it recognizes is unknown.

Study findings and constraints: Sharing across four donors was seen in around 5% of naive CD4 clonotypes.

Assay used: immunoSEQ multiplex PCR; TCRdb lists only in-frame clones, some missing. The table lists 550,000 to 800,000 clones, under 80% of them singletons. What was sequenced was memory CD4+ T cells sorted from blood. Documented subset: CD45RA-negative fraction. The rearrangement uses TRBV30 and TRBJ2-6; a weak D match, TRBD1 (6 bases). The receptor was derived from a woman younger than 45 in good health. DNA for the CDR3: TGTGCCTGGAGTGGGCTTCTACAGGGATCTGGGGCCAACGTCCTGACTTTC. This encodes CAWSGLLQGSGANVLTF.